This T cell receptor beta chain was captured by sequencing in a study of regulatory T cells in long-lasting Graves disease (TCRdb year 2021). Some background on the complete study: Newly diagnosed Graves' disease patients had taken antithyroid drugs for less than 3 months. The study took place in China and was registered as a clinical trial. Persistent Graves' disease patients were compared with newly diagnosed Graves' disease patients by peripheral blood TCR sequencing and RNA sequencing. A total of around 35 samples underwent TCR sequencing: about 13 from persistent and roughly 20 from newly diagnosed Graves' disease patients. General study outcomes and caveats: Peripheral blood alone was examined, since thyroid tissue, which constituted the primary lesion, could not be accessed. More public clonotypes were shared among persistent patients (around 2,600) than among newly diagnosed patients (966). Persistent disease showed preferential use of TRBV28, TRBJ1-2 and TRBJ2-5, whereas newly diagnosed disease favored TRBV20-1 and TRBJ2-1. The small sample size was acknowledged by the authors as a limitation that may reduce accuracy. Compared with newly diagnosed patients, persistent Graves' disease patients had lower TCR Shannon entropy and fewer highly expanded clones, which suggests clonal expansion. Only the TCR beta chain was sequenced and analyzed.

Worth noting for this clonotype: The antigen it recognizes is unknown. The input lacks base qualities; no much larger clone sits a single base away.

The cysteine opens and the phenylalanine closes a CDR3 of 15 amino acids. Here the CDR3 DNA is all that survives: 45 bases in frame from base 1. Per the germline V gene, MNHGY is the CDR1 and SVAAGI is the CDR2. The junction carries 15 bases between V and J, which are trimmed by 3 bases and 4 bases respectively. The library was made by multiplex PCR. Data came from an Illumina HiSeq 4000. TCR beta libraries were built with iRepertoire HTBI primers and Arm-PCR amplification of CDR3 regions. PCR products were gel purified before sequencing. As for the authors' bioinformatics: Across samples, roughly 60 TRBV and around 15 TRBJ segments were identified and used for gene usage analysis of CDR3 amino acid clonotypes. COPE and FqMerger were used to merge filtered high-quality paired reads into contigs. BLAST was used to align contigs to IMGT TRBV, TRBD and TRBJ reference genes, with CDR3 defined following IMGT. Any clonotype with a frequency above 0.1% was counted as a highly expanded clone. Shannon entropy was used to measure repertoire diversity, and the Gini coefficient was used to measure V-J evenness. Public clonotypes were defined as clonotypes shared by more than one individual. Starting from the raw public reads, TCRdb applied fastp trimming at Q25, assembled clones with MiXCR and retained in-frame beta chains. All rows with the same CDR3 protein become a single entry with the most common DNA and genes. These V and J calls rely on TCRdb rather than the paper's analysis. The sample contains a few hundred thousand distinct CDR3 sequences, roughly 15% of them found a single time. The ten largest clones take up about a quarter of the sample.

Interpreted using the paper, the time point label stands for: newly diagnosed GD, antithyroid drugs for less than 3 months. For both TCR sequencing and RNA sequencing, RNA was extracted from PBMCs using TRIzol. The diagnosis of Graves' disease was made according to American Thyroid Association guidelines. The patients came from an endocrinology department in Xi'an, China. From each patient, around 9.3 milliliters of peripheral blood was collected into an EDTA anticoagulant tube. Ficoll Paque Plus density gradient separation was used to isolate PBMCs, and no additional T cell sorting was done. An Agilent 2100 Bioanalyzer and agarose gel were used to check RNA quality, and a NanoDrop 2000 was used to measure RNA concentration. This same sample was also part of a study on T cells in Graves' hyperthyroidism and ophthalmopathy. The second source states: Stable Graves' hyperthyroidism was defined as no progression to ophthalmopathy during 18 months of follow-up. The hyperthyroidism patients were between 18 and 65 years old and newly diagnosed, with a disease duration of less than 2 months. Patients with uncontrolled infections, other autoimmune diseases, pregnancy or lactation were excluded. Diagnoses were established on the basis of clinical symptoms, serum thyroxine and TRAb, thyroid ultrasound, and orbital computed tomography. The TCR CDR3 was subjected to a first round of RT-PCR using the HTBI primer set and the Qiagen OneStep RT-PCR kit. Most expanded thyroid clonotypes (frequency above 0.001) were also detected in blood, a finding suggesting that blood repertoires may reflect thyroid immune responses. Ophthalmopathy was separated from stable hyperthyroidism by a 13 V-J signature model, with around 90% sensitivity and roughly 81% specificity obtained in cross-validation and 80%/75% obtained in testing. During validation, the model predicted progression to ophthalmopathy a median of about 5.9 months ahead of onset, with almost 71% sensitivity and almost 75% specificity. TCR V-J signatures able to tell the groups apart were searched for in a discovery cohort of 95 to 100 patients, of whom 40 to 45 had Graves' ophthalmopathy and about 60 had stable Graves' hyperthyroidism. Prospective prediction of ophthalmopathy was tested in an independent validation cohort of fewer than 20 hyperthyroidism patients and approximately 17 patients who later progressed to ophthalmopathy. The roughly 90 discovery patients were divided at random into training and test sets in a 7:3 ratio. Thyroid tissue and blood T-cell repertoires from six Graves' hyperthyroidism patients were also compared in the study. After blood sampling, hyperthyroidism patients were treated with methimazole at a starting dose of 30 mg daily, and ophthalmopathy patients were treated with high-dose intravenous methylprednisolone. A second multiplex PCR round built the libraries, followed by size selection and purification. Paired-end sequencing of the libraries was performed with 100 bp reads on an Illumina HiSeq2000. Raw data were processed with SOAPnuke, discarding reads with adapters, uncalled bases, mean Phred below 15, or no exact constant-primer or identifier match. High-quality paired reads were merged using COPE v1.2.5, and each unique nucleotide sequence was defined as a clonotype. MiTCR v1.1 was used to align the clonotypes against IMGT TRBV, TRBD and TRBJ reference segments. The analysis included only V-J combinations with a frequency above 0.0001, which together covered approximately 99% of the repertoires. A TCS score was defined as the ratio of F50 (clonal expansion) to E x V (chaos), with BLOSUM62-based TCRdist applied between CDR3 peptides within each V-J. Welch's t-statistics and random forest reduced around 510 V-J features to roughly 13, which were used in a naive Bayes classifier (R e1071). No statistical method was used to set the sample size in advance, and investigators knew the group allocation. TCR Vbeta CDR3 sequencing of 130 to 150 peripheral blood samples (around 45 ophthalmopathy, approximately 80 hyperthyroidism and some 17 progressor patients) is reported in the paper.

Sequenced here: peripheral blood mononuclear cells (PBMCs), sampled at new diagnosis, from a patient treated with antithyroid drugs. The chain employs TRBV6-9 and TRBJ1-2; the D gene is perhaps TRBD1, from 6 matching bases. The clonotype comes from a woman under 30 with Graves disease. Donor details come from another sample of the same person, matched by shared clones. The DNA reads TGTGCCAGCAGTTACTCGAAGGGGGAGTTCTATGGCTACACCTTC. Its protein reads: CASSYSKGEFYGYTF.